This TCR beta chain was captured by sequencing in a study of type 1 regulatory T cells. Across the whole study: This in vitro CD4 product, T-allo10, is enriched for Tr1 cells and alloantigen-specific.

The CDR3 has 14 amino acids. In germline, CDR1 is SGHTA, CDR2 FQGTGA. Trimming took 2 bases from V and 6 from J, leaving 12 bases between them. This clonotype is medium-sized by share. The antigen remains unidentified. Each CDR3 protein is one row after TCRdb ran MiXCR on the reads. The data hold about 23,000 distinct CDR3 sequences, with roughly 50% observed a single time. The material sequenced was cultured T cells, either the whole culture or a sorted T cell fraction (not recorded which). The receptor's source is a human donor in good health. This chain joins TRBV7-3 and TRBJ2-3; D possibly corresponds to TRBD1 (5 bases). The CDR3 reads CASSLSPGWDTQYF. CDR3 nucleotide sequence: TGTGCCAGCAGCTTATCCCCAGGGTGGGATACGCAGTATTTT. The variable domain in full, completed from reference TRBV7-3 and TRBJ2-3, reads GAGVSQTPSNKVTEKGKYVELRCDPISGHTALYWYRQSLGQGPEFLIYFQGTGAADDSGLPNDRFFAVRPEGSVSTLKIQRTERGDSAVYLCASSLSPGWDTQYFGPGTRLTVL.